Below are 2 T cell receptor beta chains sequenced from a single sample in a study of blood T cell repertoires in COVID-19. The table came from immunoSEQ multiplex PCR; TCRdb's copy has only in-frame clones and leaves some out. The table lists 400,000 to 500,000 clones, roughly 84% of them singletons. The sample consisted of PBMCs or T cells enriched from blood (not recorded which). Receptors were obtained from a woman aged 18-29 years who had been exposed to COVID-19.

V and J are TRBV25-1 and TRBJ2-5; 8 bases are shared with TRBD2. After removal of 3 bases from V and 2 bases from J, the junction contained 8 bases not matched to a gene. Germline V gene data show CDR1 as MGHDK and CDR2 as SYGVNS. The CDR3 sequence is 16 residues long. The CDR3: CASSDRKAGVQETQYF. The DNA of the CDR3 is TGTGCCAGCAGTGATCGTAAAGCGGGGGTTCAAGAGACCCAGTACTTC.

This chain links TRBV5-5 with TRBJ1-4; no clear D gene. Germline CDR1 SGHKS, CDR2 YYEKEE (reference sequence). This CDR3 is 15 amino acids long. The V gene lost 4 bases and the J gene lost 4 bases, with 14 bases spanning the gap. The CDR3 spells CASSPNSILNEKLFF. The CDR3 DNA reads TGTGCCAGCAGCCCCAACAGCATTCTTAATGAAAAACTGTTTTTT.